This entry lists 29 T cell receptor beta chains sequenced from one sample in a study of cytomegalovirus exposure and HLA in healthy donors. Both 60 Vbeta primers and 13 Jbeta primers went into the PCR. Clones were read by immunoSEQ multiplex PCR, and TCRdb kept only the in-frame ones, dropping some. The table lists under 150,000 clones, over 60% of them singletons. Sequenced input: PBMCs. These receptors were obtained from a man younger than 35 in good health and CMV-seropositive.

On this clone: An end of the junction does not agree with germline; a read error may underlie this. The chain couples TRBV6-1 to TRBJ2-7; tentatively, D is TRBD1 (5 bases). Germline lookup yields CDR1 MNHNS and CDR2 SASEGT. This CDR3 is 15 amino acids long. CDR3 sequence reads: CASSSLGLAPYGQYF. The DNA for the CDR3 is TGTGCCAGCAGTTCCTTGGGGCTGGCACCCTACGGGCAGTACTTC.

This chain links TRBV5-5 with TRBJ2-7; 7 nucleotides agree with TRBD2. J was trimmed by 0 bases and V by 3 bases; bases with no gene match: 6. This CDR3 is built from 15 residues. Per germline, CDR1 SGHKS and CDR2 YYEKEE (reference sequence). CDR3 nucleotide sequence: TGTGCCAGCAGCTCCGGGACTACCGCCTCCTACGAGCAGTACTTC. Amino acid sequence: CASSSGTTASYEQYF. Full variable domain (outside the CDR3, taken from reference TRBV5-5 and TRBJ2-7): DAGVTQSPTHLIKTRGQQVTLRCSPISGHKSVSWYQQVLGQGPQFIFQYYEKEERGRGNFPDRFSARQFPNYSSELNVNALLLGDSALYLCASSSGTTASYEQYFGPGTRLTVT.

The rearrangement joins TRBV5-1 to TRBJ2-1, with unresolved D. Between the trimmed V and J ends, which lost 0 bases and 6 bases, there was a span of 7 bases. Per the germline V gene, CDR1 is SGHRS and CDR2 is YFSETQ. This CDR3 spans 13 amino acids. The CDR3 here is CASSLAHPNEQFF. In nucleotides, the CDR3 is TGCGCCAGCAGCTTGGCACATCCCAATGAGCAGTTCTTC.

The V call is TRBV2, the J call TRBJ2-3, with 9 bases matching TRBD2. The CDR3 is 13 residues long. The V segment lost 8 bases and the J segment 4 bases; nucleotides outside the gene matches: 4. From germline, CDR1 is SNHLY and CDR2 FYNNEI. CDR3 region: CASGRGGSDTQYF. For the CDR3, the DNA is TGTGCCAGCGGGCGGGGGGGATCAGATACGCAGTATTTT.

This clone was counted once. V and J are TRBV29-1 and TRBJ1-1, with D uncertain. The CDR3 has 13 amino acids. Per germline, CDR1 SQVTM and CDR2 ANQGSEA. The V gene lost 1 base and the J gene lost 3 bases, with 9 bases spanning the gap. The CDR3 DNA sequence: TGCAGCGTTGAAGTAAGGGAGGACACTGAAGCTTTCTTT. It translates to CSVEVREDTEAFF.

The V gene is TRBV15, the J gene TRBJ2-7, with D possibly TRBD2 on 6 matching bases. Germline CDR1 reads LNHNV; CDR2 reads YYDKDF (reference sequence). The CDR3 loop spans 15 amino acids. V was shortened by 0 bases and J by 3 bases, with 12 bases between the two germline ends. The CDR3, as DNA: TGTGCCACCAGCAGAGAGGCGGGGCCTATCTACGAGCAGTACTTC. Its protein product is CATSREAGPIYEQYF.

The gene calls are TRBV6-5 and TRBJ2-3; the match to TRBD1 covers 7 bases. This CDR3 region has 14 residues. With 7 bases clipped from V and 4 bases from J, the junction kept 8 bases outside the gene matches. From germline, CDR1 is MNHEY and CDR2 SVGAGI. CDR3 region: CASKRGQGADTQYF. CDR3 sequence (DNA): TGTGCCAGCAAGAGAGGGCAGGGGGCAGATACGCAGTATTTT.

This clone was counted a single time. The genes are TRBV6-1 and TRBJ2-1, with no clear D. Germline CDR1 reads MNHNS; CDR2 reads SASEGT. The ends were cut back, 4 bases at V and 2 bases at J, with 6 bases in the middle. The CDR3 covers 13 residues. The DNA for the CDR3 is TGTGCCAGCAGTGCCTACGCCTACAATGAGCAGTTCTTC. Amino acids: CASSAYAYNEQFF.

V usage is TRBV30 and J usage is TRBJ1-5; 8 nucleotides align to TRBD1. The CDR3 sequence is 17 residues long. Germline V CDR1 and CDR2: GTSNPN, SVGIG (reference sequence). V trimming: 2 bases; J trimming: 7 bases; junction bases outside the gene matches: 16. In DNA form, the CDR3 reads TGTGCCTGGAGTAAGGGGGACAGGAACAGGGTCCCGCAGCCCCAGCATTTT. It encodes CAWSKGDRNRVPQPQHF.

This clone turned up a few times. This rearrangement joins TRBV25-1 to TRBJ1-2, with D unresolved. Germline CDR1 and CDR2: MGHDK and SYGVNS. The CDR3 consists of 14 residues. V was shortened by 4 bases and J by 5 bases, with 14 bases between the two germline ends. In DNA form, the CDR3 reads TGTGCCAGCAGTGGCGGGCCCAGCCTGTATGGCTACACCTTC. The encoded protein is CASSGGPSLYGYTF.

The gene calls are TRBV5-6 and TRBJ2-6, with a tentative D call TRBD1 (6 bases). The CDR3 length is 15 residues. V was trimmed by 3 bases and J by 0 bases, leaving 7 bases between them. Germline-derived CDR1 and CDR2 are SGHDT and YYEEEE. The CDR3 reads CASSYRASGANVLTF. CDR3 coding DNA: TGTGCCAGCAGCTACAGGGCCTCTGGGGCCAACGTCCTGACTTTC.

DNA for the CDR3: TGTGCCAGCAGCTTGGGGGACAGGGAGCATTCACCCCTCCACTTT. Translating it yields CASSLGDREHSPLHF. The chain is built from TRBV5-6 and TRBJ1-6; 9 positions match TRBD1. This CDR3 is 15 amino acids long. Germline assignment: CDR1 SGHDT and CDR2 YYEEEE. V lost 0 bases and J lost 8; bases outside the gene matches: 3. The complete variable domain, with remaining parts taken from reference TRBV5-6 and TRBJ1-6, reads DAGVTQSPTHLIKTRGQQVTLRCSPKSGHDTVSWYQQALGQGPQFIFQYYEEEERQRGNFPDRFSGHQFPNYSSELNVNALLLGDSALYLCASSLGDREHSPLHFGNGTRLTVT.

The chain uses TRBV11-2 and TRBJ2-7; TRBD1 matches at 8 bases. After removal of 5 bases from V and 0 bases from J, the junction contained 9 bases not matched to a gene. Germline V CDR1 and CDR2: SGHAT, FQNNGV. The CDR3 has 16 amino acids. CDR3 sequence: CASSPRTGLSSYEQYV. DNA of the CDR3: TGTGCCAGCAGCCCCAGGACAGGGTTATCCTCCTACGAGCAGTACGTC.

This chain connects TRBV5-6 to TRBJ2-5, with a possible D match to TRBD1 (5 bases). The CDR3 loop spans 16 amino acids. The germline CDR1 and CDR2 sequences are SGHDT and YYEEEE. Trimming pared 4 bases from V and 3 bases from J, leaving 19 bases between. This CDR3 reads CASSLDQGFAKETQYF. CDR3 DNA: TGTGCCAGCAGCCTCGACCAGGGATTTGCCAAAGAGACCCAGTACTTC.

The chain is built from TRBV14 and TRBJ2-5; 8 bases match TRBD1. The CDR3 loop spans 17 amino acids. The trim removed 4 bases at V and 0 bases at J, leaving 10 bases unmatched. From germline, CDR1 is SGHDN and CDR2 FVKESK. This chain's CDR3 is CASSLTGALWDQETQYF. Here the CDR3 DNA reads TGTGCCAGCAGCCTGACAGGGGCGTTGTGGGACCAAGAGACCCAGTACTTC.

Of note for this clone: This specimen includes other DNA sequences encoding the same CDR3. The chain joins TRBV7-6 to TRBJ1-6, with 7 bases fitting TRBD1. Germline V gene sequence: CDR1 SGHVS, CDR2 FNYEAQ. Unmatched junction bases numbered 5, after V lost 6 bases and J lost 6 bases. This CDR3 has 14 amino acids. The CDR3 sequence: CASSGGQTNSPLHF. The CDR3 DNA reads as TGTGCCAGCAGTGGGGGACAGACTAATTCACCCCTCCACTTT.

CDR3 protein: CASGLAGEYV. DNA of the CDR3: TGTGCCAGCGGTCTGGCAGGGGAGTACGTC. The V call is TRBV28, the J call TRBJ2-7, with D possibly being TRBD1 (6 bases). The CDR3 spans 10 residues. CDR1 MDHEN and CDR2 SYDVKM come from the germline V gene. Trimming pared 8 bases from V and 11 bases from J, leaving 13 bases between.

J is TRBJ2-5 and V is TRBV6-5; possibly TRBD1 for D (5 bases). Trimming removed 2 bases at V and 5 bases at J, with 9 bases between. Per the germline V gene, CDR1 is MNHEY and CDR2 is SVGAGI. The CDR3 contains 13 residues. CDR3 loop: CASSYGAGETQYF. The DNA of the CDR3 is TGTGCCAGCAGTTACGGGGCAGGGGAGACCCAGTACTTC.

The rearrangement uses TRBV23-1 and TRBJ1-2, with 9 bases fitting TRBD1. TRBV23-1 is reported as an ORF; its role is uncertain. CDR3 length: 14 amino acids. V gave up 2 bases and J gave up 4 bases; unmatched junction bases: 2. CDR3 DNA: TGCGCCAGCAGTCAAGGGGACAGGGCCTATGGCTACACCTTC. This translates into CASSQGDRAYGYTF.

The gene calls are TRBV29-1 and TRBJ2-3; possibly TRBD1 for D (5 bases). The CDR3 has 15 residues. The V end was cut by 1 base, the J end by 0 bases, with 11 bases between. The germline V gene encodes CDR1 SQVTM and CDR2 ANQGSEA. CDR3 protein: CSVEGGVTSTDTQYF. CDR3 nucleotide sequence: TGCAGCGTTGAAGGGGGCGTTACGAGCACAGATACGCAGTATTTT.

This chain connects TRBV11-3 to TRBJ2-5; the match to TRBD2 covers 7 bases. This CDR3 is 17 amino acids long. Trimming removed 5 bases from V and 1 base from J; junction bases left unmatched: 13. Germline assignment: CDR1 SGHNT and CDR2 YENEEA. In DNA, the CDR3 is TGTGCCAGCAGCAGTGGTAGCGAGCGGGGTGGCCAAGAGACCCAGTACTTC. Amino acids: CASSSGSERGGQETQYF.

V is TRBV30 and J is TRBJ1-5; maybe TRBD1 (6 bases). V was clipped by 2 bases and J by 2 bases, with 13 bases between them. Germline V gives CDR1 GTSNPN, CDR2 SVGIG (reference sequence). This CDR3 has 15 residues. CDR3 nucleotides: TGTGCCTGGAGTTCCCCAGGGGATGGCAATCAGCCCCAGCATTTT. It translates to CAWSSPGDGNQPQHF. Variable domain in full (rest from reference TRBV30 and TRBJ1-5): SQTIHQWPATLVQPVGSPLSLECTVEGTSNPNLYWYRQAAGRGLQLLFYSVGIGQISSEVPQNLSASRPQDRQFILSSKKLLLSDSGFYLCAWSSPGDGNQPQHFGDGTRLSIL.

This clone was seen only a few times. The CDR3 bases are TGTGCCAGCAGTCAGATTGGTCAGCCCCAGCATTTT. This translates into CASSQIGQPQHF. The chain links TRBV27 to TRBJ1-5; D is undetermined. The CDR3 loop spans 12 amino acids. Germline lookup yields CDR1 MNHEY and CDR2 SMNVEV (reference sequence). V dropped 5 bases and J dropped 6 bases, with 8 bases sitting between them.

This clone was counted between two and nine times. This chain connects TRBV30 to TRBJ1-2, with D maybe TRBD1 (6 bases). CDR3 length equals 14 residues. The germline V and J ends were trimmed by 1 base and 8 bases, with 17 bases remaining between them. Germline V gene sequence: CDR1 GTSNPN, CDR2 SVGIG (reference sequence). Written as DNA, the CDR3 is TGTGCCTGGAGTGCGAAGCGGACAGCACGCGGCTACACCTTC. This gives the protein CAWSAKRTARGYTF.

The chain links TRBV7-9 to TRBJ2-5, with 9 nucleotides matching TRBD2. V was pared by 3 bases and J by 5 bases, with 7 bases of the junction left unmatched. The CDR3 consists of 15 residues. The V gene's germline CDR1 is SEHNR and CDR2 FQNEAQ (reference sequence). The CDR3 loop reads CASSLGGGASETQYF. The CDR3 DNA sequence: TGTGCCAGCAGCTTGGGCGGGGGGGCCTCTGAGACCCAGTACTTC.

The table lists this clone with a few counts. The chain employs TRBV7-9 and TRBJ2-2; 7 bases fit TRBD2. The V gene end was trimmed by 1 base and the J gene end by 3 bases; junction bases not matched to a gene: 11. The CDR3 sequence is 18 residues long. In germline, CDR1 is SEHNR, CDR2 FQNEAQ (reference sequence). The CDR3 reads CASSLVLVSGAYTGELFF. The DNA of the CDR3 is TGTGCCAGCAGCTTAGTGCTGGTGAGCGGGGCGTACACCGGGGAGCTGTTTTTT.

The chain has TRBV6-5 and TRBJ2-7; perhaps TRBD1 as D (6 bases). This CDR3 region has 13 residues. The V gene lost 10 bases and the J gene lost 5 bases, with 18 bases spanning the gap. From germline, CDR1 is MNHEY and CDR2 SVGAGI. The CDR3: CAKNVRGTHEQYV. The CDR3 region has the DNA TGTGCCAAAAACGTTAGGGGGACGCACGAGCAGTACGTC.

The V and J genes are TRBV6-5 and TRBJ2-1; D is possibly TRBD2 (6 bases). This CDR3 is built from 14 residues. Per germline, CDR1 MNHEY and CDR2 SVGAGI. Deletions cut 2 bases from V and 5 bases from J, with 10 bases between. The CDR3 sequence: CASSYRGMDNEQFF. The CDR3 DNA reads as TGTGCCAGCAGTTACCGGGGGATGGACAATGAGCAGTTCTTC.

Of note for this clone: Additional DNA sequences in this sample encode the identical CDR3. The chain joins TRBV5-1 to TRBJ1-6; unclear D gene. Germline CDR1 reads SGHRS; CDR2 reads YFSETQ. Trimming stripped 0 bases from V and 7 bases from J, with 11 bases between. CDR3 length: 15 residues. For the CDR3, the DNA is TGCGCCAGCAGCTTGGGGCAGGCGGGGAATTCACCCCTCCACTTT. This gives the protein CASSLGQAGNSPLHF.